The sample holds many counts of the clone carrying this T cell receptor (beta chain). Each CDR3 protein gets one entry after TCRdb re-called the PCR reads with MiXCR. Among some 590,000 distinct CDR3 sequences, approximately 24% were seen once, and the ten largest hold about 0.81%. Libraries for naive CD8 T cells, which were made from 20,000 to 1,000,000 sorted cells, drew on 10%, 30% or 50% of the RNA. Germline V lookup: CDR1 SNHLY, CDR2 FYNNEI. This CDR3 region has 13 residues. Trimming took 9 bases from V and 3 from J, leaving 14 bases between them. The data were taken from a study of molecular identifiers for immune sequencing clone quantification.

The chain combines TRBV2 with TRBJ1-2; the D is unclear. Specimen: naive CD8+ T cells from blood, with Jurkat cell RNA spiked in. The subset was: FACS-sorted CD8+CD4-CCR7+CD45RA+ naive T cells. The origin of this receptor is a human donor in good health. Some libraries in this study had Jurkat cell RNA spiked in. For the CDR3, the DNA is TGTGCCAGGCGGATGAAGGAGGACTATGGCTACACCTTC. The encoded protein is CARRMKEDYGYTF.